The rows below give T cell receptor beta chains drawn from one sample of a study of T cell repertoires in cytomegalovirus infection. No antigen is known for these receptors. TCRdb re-called the reads through MiXCR, storing one row per CDR3 protein. The sample holds approximately 260,000 distinct CDR3 sequences, roughly 21% seen once. The material sequenced was cultured PBMCs, taken from culture after CMV antigen stimulation. Receptors originate from a human donor in good health (CMV status not recorded). Some clones in this sample may be carry-over from other donors' samples. Both conserved end residues are part of each CDR3. Fields, in order: D gene, clone size, J gene, V gene, CDR3 protein, CDR3 DNA. The D gene is left open where the match is weak. Expanded clones get a size class; other rows say once, few or many, or leave the size out.

TRBD1 | many | TRBJ1-2 | TRBV12-3/TRBV12-4 | CASREGQNYGYTF | TGTGCCAGCAGGGAGGGACAGAACTATGGCTACACCTTC
TRBD2 | few | TRBJ2-3 | TRBV7-3 | CASSLTSGLGDTQYF | TGTGCCAGCAGCCTGACTAGCGGCTTGGGGGATACGCAGTATTTT
- | few | TRBJ2-2 | TRBV10-2 | CASQDSIHYTGELFF | TGCGCCAGCCAGGACTCGATTCATTACACCGGGGAGCTGTTTTTT
TRBD2 | few | TRBJ2-1 | TRBV10-3 | CAISESGLARYNEQFF | TGTGCCATCAGTGAGTCGGGACTAGCGAGGTACAATGAGCAGTTCTTC
- | - | TRBJ1-5 | TRBV6-2/TRBV6-3 | CASSIVYSNQPQHF | TGTGCCAGCAGCATCGTATATAGCAATCAGCCCCAGCATTTT
TRBD1 | few | TRBJ1-2 | TRBV27 | CASSPQGGGYTF | TGTGCCAGCAGTCCACAGGGGGGAGGCTACACCTTC
- | - | TRBJ2-1 | TRBV15 | CATSRDSFINEQFF | TGTGCCACCAGCAGGGATTCCTTTATTAATGAGCAGTTCTTC
- | - | TRBJ2-1 | TRBV6-2/TRBV6-3 | CASSPYADEQFF | TGTGCCAGCAGTCCTTACGCAGATGAGCAGTTCTTC
- | many | TRBJ2-2 | TRBV11-3 | CASSPSPTGELFF | TGTGCCAGCAGTCCAAGCCCAACCGGGGAGCTGTTTTTT
TRBD1 | few | TRBJ1-5 | TRBV6-1 | CASSAGQGLRPQHF | TGTGCCAGCAGCGCCGGACAGGGACTTCGGCCCCAGCATTTT
TRBD1 | few | TRBJ1-2 | TRBV5-1 | CASRRDRESYGYTF | TGCGCCAGCAGGCGTGACAGGGAAAGCTATGGCTACACCTTC
- | - | TRBJ1-2 | TRBV7-2 | CASSLLGRDGYTF | TGTGCCAGCAGCTTATTGGGTCGGGATGGCTACACCTTC
- | - | TRBJ1-1 | TRBV12-3/TRBV12-4 | CASSPNRVEAFF | TGTGCCAGCAGTCCCAACAGGGTTGAAGCTTTCTTT
- | few | TRBJ2-2 | TRBV10-3 | CAISGTAYTGELFF | TGTGCCATCAGTGGGACAGCTTACACCGGGGAGCTGTTTTTT
TRBD1 | few | TRBJ2-1 | TRBV12-5 | CASGNSGQGFDEQFF | TGTGCTAGTGGGAATTCGGGACAGGGGTTCGATGAGCAGTTCTTC
- | - | TRBJ1-4 | TRBV7-9 | CASSYGRTSDEKLFF | TGTGCCAGCAGCTACGGGCGGACCTCGGATGAAAAACTGTTTTTT
- | few | TRBJ1-1 | TRBV15 | CATSRESQLNTEAFF | TGTGCCACCAGTCGGGAGTCGCAGCTGAACACTGAAGCTTTCTTT
TRBD1 | - | TRBJ1-2 | TRBV6-1 | CASSESTGERYGYTF | TGTGCCAGCAGTGAAAGTACAGGGGAGCGCTATGGCTACACCTTC
TRBD1 | - | TRBJ1-2 | TRBV11-2 | CASSTDRGVSGYTF | TGTGCCAGCAGCACGGACAGGGGCGTGAGTGGCTACACCTTC
TRBD2 | - | TRBJ2-1 | TRBV29-1 | CSVNSGSYNEQFF | TGCAGCGTTAATAGCGGGAGTTACAATGAGCAGTTCTTC
TRBD1 | few | TRBJ1-4 | TRBV5-1 | CASSPRQGEVEKLFF | TGCGCCAGCAGCCCGCGACAGGGGGAGGTTGAAAAACTGTTTTTT
- | - | TRBJ2-1 | TRBV19 | CASSTFSGNEQFF | TGTGCCAGTAGTACGTTTAGCGGCAATGAGCAGTTCTTC
- | - | TRBJ1-2 | TRBV7-8 | CASSFVDYGYTF | TGTGCCAGCAGCTTCGTGGACTATGGCTACACCTTC
TRBD2 | - | TRBJ2-7 | TRBV10-3 | CAISVTSGRANQYEQYF | TGTGCCATCAGTGTGACTAGCGGGAGGGCCAATCAATACGAGCAGTACTTC
- | few | TRBJ1-5 | TRBV28 | CASSLAQGRNQPQHF | TGTGCCAGCAGTTTAGCCCAGGGTAGGAATCAGCCCCAGCATTTT
TRBD2 | many | TRBJ2-1 | TRBV5-1 | CASSLVAGGPRNEQFF | TGCGCCAGCAGCTTGGTAGCGGGAGGGCCAAGGAATGAGCAGTTCTTC
- | - | TRBJ1-2 | TRBV5-1 | CASSWREGGYGYTF | TGCGCCAGCAGCTGGAGAGAAGGGGGCTATGGCTACACCTTC